This T cell receptor (beta chain) was sequenced for a study of cytomegalovirus exposure and HLA in healthy donors. The wider study: The same platform used for the 666 first-cohort repertoires was also used for the 120 or so validation repertoires, as a later analysis reported.

Notes on the study in general: Specificity of three CMV-associated chains for CMV antigens was verified in vitro.

To note about this clone: Its specificity is unknown.

The method was immunoSEQ multiplex PCR; TCRdb's version includes in-frame clones alone and lacks a portion of them. The sample carries fewer than 200,000 clones, 86% recorded once. This CDR3 spans 11 amino acids. V was shortened by 2 bases and J by 6 bases, with 5 bases between the two germline ends. Germline V lookup: CDR1 SNHLY, CDR2 FYNNEI. The sequenced sample consisted of PBMCs. The V gene is TRBV2, the J gene TRBJ2-7; D not certain. This clonotype originated in a woman younger than 30 in good health and CMV-seronegative. CDR3 in amino acids: CASSETSEQYF. The CDR3 DNA follows: TGTGCCAGCAGTGAAACAAGCGAGCAGTACTTC.